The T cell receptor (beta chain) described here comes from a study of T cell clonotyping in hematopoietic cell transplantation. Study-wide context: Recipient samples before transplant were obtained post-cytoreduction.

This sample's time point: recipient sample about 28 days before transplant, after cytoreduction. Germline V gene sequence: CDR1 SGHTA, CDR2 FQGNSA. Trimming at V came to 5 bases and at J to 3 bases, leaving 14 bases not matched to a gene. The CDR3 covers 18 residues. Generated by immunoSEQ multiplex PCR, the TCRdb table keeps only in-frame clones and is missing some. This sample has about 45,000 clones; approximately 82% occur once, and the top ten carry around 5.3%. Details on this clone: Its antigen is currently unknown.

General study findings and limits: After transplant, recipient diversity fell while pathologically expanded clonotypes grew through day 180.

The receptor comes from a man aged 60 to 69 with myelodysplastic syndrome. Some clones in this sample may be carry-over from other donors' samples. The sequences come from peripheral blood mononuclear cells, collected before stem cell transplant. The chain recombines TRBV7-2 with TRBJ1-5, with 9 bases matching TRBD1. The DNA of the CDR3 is TGTGCCAGCAGCCCTCGGTCCGGGACAGGGTATGACAATCAGCCCCAGCATTTT. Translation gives CASSPRSGTGYDNQPQHF. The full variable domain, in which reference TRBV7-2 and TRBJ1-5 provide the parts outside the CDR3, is GAGVSQSPSNKVTEKGKDVELRCDPISGHTALYWYRQSLGQGLEFLIYFQGNSAPDKSGLPSDRFSAERTGGSVSTLTIQRTQQEDSAVYLCASSPRSGTGYDNQPQHFGDGTRLSIL.